One sample yielded the 14 T cell receptor beta chains listed below, sequenced in a study of PD-L1 blockade in urothelial cancer. The time point here: pretreatment peripheral blood. Measured with immunoSEQ multiplex PCR; TCRdb has only the in-frame clones, and not every one. The profile shows tens of thousands of clones, 80% to 85% of them singletons. This sample comprised PBMCs, obtained around atezolizumab (anti-PD-L1) treatment. These receptors were taken from a man aged 50 to 60 with urothelial cancer.

The chain links TRBV21-1 to TRBJ2-7; TRBD2 is taken as the D call from the table, unchecked against the DNA. TRBV21-1 is a recognized pseudogene. This CDR3 has 14 amino acids. This CDR3 is CARRGGSGSYEQYV. CDR3 coding DNA: TGTGCCAGAAGGGGGGGGTCGGGTTCCTACGAGCAGTACGTC.

The rearrangement links TRBV30 to TRBJ2-4; possibly TRBD2 for D (6 bases). This CDR3 spans 12 amino acids. Per the germline V gene, CDR1 is GTSNPN and CDR2 is SVGIG (reference sequence). Trimming left V 4 bases short and J 8 bases short, with 12 bases between. This CDR3 is CAWTAGGYIQYF. The CDR3 nucleotides read TGTGCCTGGACGGCCGGGGGTTACATTCAGTACTTC.

The chain combines TRBV11-2 with TRBJ1-3, with 10 bases matching TRBD1. Germline V gene sequence: CDR1 SGHAT, CDR2 FQNNGV. The CDR3 covers 17 residues. Losses at the gene ends were 5 bases for V and 4 bases for J; bases not matched to a gene: 11. The CDR3 DNA reads as TGTGCCAGCAGCCCAAACCTCGGGACAGGGGACGGAAACACCATATATTTT. It is translated as CASSPNLGTGDGNTIYF.

J is TRBJ2-5 and V is TRBV7-3; TRBD2 agrees at 8 bases. Unmatched junction bases numbered 4, after V lost 0 bases and J lost 4 bases. The CDR3 runs 15 residues. Germline lookup yields CDR1 SGHTA and CDR2 FQGTGA. The DNA of the CDR3 is TGTGCCAGCAGCTTAACGGGGCTAGCGGGAGAGACCCAGTACTTC. Protein sequence: CASSLTGLAGETQYF.

The chain is built from TRBV4-1 and TRBJ2-7, with 8 bases lining up with TRBD1. The trim removed 1 base at V and 2 bases at J, leaving 13 bases unmatched. This CDR3 comprises 18 residues. Germline CDR1 reads MGHRA; CDR2 reads YSYEKL. CDR3 amino acids: CASSQAGCTGGYPYEQYV. DNA for the CDR3: TGCGCCAGCAGCCAAGCAGGGTGCACAGGGGGATACCCCTACGAGCAGTACGTC.

The chain couples TRBV30 to TRBJ1-3; possible D gene TRBD1, 6 bases. Germline V CDR1 and CDR2: GTSNPN, SVGIG (reference sequence). Deletions cut 3 bases from V and 3 bases from J, with 12 bases between. The CDR3 length is 14 residues. The CDR3 is CAWRQQGNGNTIYF. The CDR3 DNA reads TGTGCCTGGAGACAACAGGGCAATGGAAACACCATATATTTT.

The chain's CDR3 is CAIGGRTNTEAFF. DNA for the CDR3: TGTGCCATCGGAGGCAGGACGAACACTGAAGCTTTCTTT. The V and J genes are TRBV19 and TRBJ1-1; no reliable D call. Germline V lookup: CDR1 LNHDA, CDR2 SQIVND (reference sequence). The CDR3 is 13 amino acids. V shed 10 bases and J shed 1 base, with 13 bases lying between them.

V and J are TRBV6-5 and TRBJ2-1, with 8 positions matching TRBD2. CDR1 MNHEY and CDR2 SVGAGI come from the germline V gene. After removal of 2 bases from V and 3 bases from J, the junction contained 0 bases not matched to a gene. There are 14 residues in the CDR3. The CDR3 DNA sequence: TGTGCCAGCAGTTACGGGACTAGCTACAATGAGCAGTTCTTC. Amino acids: CASSYGTSYNEQFF.

The rearrangement links TRBV25-1 to TRBJ1-4; the match to TRBD1 covers 7 bases. This CDR3 has 13 residues. Germline-derived CDR1 and CDR2 are MGHDK and SYGVNS. Losses at the gene ends were 0 bases for V and 14 bases for J; bases not matched to a gene: 6. The CDR3 nucleotides read TGTGCCAGCAGTGAATATGCTCCAGGGGGGCTGTTTTTT. Protein: CASSEYAPGGLFF.

In DNA form, the CDR3 reads TGTGCCACCAGCAGAGATCGCGGGGGTAGCCAGTTCTTC. This gives the protein CATSRDRGGSQFF. This sequence joins TRBV15 and TRBJ2-1; 7 nucleotides align to TRBD2. V shed 0 bases and J 13 bases; nucleotides not matched to a gene: 6. The CDR3 extends over 13 amino acids. The germline V gene encodes CDR1 LNHNV and CDR2 YYDKDF (reference sequence).

The chain joins TRBV15 to TRBJ1-5; the match to TRBD1 covers 8 bases. The germline V gene has CDR1 LNHNV and CDR2 YYDKDF (reference sequence). The CDR3 contains 17 residues. V lost 3 bases and J lost 6; bases outside the gene matches: 13. CDR3 amino acids: CATSSLGTGGFGQPQHF. Here the CDR3 DNA reads TGTGCCACCAGCAGTCTGGGGACAGGAGGTTTTGGTCAGCCCCAGCATTTT. Combining the CDR3 with reference TRBV15 and TRBJ1-5 gives the whole variable domain DAMVIQNPRYQVTQFGKPVTLSCSQTLNHNVMYWYQQKSSQAPKLLFHYYDKDFNNEADTPDNFQSRRPNTSFCFLDIRSPGLGDTAMYLCATSSLGTGGFGQPQHFGDGTRLSIL.

The rearrangement links TRBV5-6 to TRBJ1-1, with D perhaps TRBD1 (5 bases). Trimming left V 3 bases short and J 2 bases short, with 11 bases between. Germline-derived CDR1 and CDR2 are SGHDT and YYEEEE. The CDR3 has 14 amino acids. CDR3 loop: CASSSGGGNTEAFF. The CDR3, as DNA: TGTGCCAGCAGCTCCGGGGGGGGTAACACTGAAGCTTTCTTT.

The chain employs TRBV7-3 and TRBJ1-4; D is unclear. Germline CDR1 is SGHTA and CDR2 is FQGTGA. V was clipped by 5 bases and J by 3 bases, with 10 bases between them. The CDR3 extends over 14 amino acids. CDR3 DNA: TGTGCCAGCAGCCCCGGGAGTGCTAATGAAAAACTGTTTTTT. Its protein product is CASSPGSANEKLFF.

J is TRBJ2-4 and V is TRBV6-5, with D maybe TRBD2 (5 bases). The CDR3 runs to 16 residues. Trimming removed 0 bases at V and 4 bases at J, with 13 bases between. Germline values: CDR1 MNHEY, CDR2 SVGAGI. The CDR3 region has the DNA TGTGCCAGCAGTTACTCGAAGGTTGGGAGAAAAAACATTCAGTACTTC. As protein: CASSYSKVGRKNIQYF.